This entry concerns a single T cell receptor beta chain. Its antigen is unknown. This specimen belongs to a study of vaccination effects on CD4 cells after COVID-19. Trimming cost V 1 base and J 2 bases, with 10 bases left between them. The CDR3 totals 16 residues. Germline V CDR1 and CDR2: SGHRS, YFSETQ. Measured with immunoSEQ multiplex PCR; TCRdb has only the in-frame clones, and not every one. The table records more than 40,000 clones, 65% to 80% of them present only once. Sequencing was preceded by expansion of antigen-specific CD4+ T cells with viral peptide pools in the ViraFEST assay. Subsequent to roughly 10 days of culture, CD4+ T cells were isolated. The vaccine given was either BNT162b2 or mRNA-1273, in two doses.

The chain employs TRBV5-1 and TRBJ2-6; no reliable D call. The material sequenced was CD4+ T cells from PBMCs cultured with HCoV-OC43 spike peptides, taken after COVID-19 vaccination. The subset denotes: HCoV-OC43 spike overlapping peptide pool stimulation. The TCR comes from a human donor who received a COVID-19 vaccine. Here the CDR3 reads CASSLSTVPGANVLTF. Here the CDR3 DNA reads TGCGCCAGCAGCTTGTCGACGGTCCCTGGGGCCAACGTCCTGACTTTC.